This entry lists 8 T cell receptor beta chains sequenced from one sample in a study of blood T cell repertoires in COVID-19. Generated by immunoSEQ multiplex PCR, the TCRdb table keeps only in-frame clones and is missing some. The table has 200,000 to 250,000 clones, roughly 90% seen once. Sample: peripheral blood. These receptor sequences come from a woman aged 55-70 years with acute or convalescent COVID-19.

The chain is built from TRBV19 and TRBJ1-2; D not resolved. Germline V CDR1 and CDR2: LNHDA, SQIVND (reference sequence). This CDR3 region has 15 residues. The V end was cut by 7 bases, the J end by 4 bases, with 19 bases between. The CDR3 sequence is CASKPRGESGYGYTF. The CDR3 coding sequence is TGTGCCAGTAAGCCCCGAGGAGAGTCGGGCTATGGCTACACCTTC.

This rearrangement joins TRBV6-5 to TRBJ1-2; possible D gene TRBD1, 5 bases. Trimming took 7 bases from V and 7 from J, leaving 16 bases between them. The CDR3 extends over 13 amino acids. Germline lookup yields CDR1 MNHEY and CDR2 SVGAGI. CDR3 nucleotide sequence: TGTGCCAGCACCTCCAGGGCAGGCTTTGGCTACACCTTC. Its translation: CASTSRAGFGYTF.

This chain uses TRBV7-6 with TRBJ1-4; TRBD1 agrees at 9 bases. The V and J ends lost 2 bases and 8 bases, in that order; junction bases with no gene match: 6. CDR1 and CDR2 (germline): SGHVS, FNYEAQ. This CDR3 is 15 amino acids long. CDR3 region: CASSLSGTGSEKLFF. The CDR3 DNA sequence: TGTGCCAGCAGCTTATCTGGGACAGGGTCCGAAAAACTGTTTTTT.

The table lists this clone with a count of one. V usage is TRBV11-3 and J usage is TRBJ2-3, with 7 positions matching TRBD1. The germline CDR1 and CDR2 sequences are SGHNT and YENEEA. J gave up 1 base and V 5 bases, and 3 bases lay outside the gene matches. CDR3 length: 14 residues. The CDR3 here is CASSLDRGTDTQYF. The CDR3 nucleotides are TGTGCCAGCAGCCTCGACAGGGGCACAGATACGCAGTATTTT.

The rearrangement links TRBV19 to TRBJ1-5; D might be TRBD1 (6 bases). The CDR3 spans 16 residues. The germline V gene has CDR1 LNHDA and CDR2 SQIVND (reference sequence). V lost 1 base and J 2 bases, leaving 12 bases between the germline ends. This chain's CDR3 is CASSIVAGAGNQPQHF. The CDR3, as DNA: TGTGCCAGTAGTATAGTCGCAGGGGCCGGCAATCAGCCCCAGCATTTT.

The chain recombines TRBV5-4 with TRBJ1-2; 7 bases are a match to TRBD1. The junction had 9 bases not matched to a gene; V was cut back by 4 bases and J by 3 bases. Germline V gives CDR1 SGHNT, CDR2 YYREEE (reference sequence). CDR3 length: 15 amino acids. The CDR3, as DNA: TGTGCCAGCAGCGGTCAGAGGGGGCTACACTATGGCTACACCTTC. Its translation is CASSGQRGLHYGYTF.

This clone was recorded once. The genes are TRBV6-5 and TRBJ2-7, with 8 bases that match TRBD2. V was clipped by 5 bases and J by 5 bases; unmatched bases: 11. Germline values: CDR1 MNHEY, CDR2 SVGAGI. This CDR3 region has 15 residues. In DNA, the CDR3 is TGTGCCAGCAGTCCCCCGGGAGGGTTGAGGAACGAGCAGTACTTC. Protein sequence: CASSPPGGLRNEQYF.

The rearrangement joins TRBV2 to TRBJ2-7; 14 nucleotides match TRBD2. The V gene's germline CDR1 is SNHLY and CDR2 FYNNEI. Losses at the gene ends were 6 bases for V and 7 bases for J; bases not matched to a gene: 5. The CDR3 runs to 14 residues. CDR3 in DNA: TGTGCCAGCAGGGGGACTAGCGGGAGAGGGGAGCAGTACTTC. It translates to CASRGTSGRGEQYF.